This TCR beta chain is from a study of T cells after yellow fever vaccination. Study-level points and caveats: The booster response re-showed most primary clones: around 96% CD4, about 89% CD8. Weaker, the secondary response peaked sooner, at day 5 versus 15.

Germline CDR1 reads SEHNR; CDR2 reads FQNEAQ (reference sequence). The junction had 0 bases not matched to a gene; V was cut back by 4 bases and J by 1 base. The CDR3 is 14 amino acids. This clonotype was seen many times. Its target is unknown. The authors made TCR cDNA by 5'RACE template switching, adding a universal primer site and UMIs. TCRdb used MiXCR to reprocess the 5' RACE reads, holding one entry per CDR3 protein. Counted here are 450,000 to 550,000 distinct CDR3 sequences, just over 20% occurring once; the ten biggest clones make up 16%. J is TRBJ2-2 and V is TRBV7-9, with 7 bases identical to TRBD1. The source was PBMCs, collected around 3 weeks after the first yellow fever vaccination. The sequence derives from a man in his late teens or twenties who received the YFV17D yellow fever vaccine. The CDR3 is CASSYRGNTGELFF. The CDR3 DNA reads as TGTGCCAGCAGCTACAGGGGGAACACCGGGGAGCTGTTTTTT.